This T cell receptor beta chain was identified during a study of T cells in Graves' hyperthyroidism and ophthalmopathy. General observations from the study: Most clonotypes expanded in thyroid above 0.001 were likewise present in blood. Stable hyperthyroidism was separated from ophthalmopathy by a model based on 13 V-J features.

CDR1 and CDR2 (germline): SGHRS, YFSETQ. Trimming stripped 0 bases from V and 0 bases from J, with 10 bases between. The CDR3 is 16 residues long. Under 3 months was the duration of disease in ophthalmopathy patients, who also had a Clinical Activity Score of at least 3 and a NOSPECS grade of at least 4. Cells are PBMCs isolated from over 7.5 ml of fresh blood. The TCR beta CDR3 regions underwent amplification using RNA transcripts as the source. HTBI primers were the set used in a first-round RT-PCR of the TCR CDR3. TCRdb reprocessed the multiplex PCR reads via MiXCR and lists one record per CDR3 protein. Seen here are about 350,000 distinct CDR3 sequences, 18% observed once, and the top ten hold roughly a sixth. In this sample, this clonotype turned up many times. Its antigen is not known.

The clonotype comes from a middle-aged woman with Graves' ophthalmopathy. The rearrangement links TRBV5-1 to TRBJ1-3; D gene ambiguous. Input material: blood. CDR3 nucleotides: TGCGCCAGCAGCTTGGCCCCAGGCGTCTCTGGAAACACCATATATTTT. Translation gives CASSLAPGVSGNTIYF.